This record looks at one T cell receptor (beta chain) sequence and its context. Germline-derived CDR1 and CDR2 are SNHLY and FYNNEI. This CDR3 contains 15 residues. V lost 6 bases, J lost 0 bases, and 15 bases lay in between. Samples were assayed with immunoSEQ v3.0 at survey level. Profiling relied on immunoSEQ multiplex PCR, and the TCRdb table lists in-frame clones only, not all of them. The sample lists 25,000 to 30,000 clones, roughly 85% occurring once. The data were taken from a study of long-term antiretroviral therapy in people with HIV. No donor had fewer than one pre-ART PBMC sample or fewer than two post-ART PBMC samples.

The source is a man younger than 35 with HIV. V gene TRBV2 combines with J gene TRBJ2-7; D ambiguous. Here the sequenced sample was unsorted PBMCs, taken 0.8 years before starting antiretroviral therapy. The DNA of the CDR3 is TGTGCCAGCAGGAGCGAGGTCGGTTTCTCCTACGAGCAGTACTTC. Its translation: CASRSEVGFSYEQYF. Full variable domain (rest looked up from reference TRBV2 and TRBJ2-7): EPEVTQTPSHQVTQMGQEVILRCVPISNHLYFYWYRQILGQKVEFLVSFYNNEISEKSEIFDDQFSVERPDGSNFTLKIRSTKLEDSAMYFCASRSEVGFSYEQYFGPGTRLTVT.